This passage covers 5 T cell receptor beta chains from one sample sequenced in a study of shared clonotypes between healthy human individuals. It was CD45RO-negative cells, positively selected for CCR7, that made up naive CD8 cells, with terminally differentiated effector memory CD45RA+ cells excluded. Libraries were prepared by immunoSEQ multiplex PCR; TCRdb keeps only in-frame clonotypes and omits some of them. In the table there are approximately 740,000 clones, about 91% of which are singletons. Sequencing used naive CD8+ T cells sorted from blood. The source is a man in his thirties or forties in good health.

The chain couples TRBV10-1 to TRBJ2-1, with 13 bases that match TRBD2. V dropped 4 bases and J dropped 8; count of bases not matched to a gene: 14. CDR3 length: 18 amino acids. The germline V gene has CDR1 WNHNN and CDR2 SYGVQD (reference sequence). For the CDR3, the DNA is TGCGCCAGCAGTGGGTCTCCTCTTACTAGCGGGAGGGCCGATGAGCAGTTCTTC. Translated, it gives CASSGSPLTSGRADEQFF.

This clone was detected only a few times. This chain uses TRBV14 with TRBJ1-1; a possible D gene is TRBD1 (6 bases). Trimming took 3 bases from V and 8 from J, leaving 10 bases between them. CDR1 and CDR2 from the germline V gene are SGHDN and FVKESK. CDR3 length: 12 residues. CDR3 sequence (DNA): TGTGCCAGCAGCCAGTTCGGGACAGAAGCTTTCTTT. It yields the protein CASSQFGTEAFF.

The rearrangement uses TRBV19 and TRBJ2-1; the match to TRBD1 covers 11 bases. Germline V lookup: CDR1 LNHDA, CDR2 SQIVND (reference sequence). The V and J ends lost 3 bases and 5 bases, in that order; junction bases with no gene match: 3. The CDR3 runs 15 residues. The CDR3 bases are TGTGCCAGTAGTATTGGGACAGGGGGGCACAATGAGCAGTTCTTC. Translating it yields CASSIGTGGHNEQFF.

V and J are TRBV29-1 and TRBJ1-2; D remains ambiguous. Per the germline V gene, CDR1 is SQVTM and CDR2 is ANQGSEA. The V end lost 2 bases, the J end lost 7 bases, and 14 bases lay between the germline ends. The CDR3 length is 13 residues. The CDR3 nucleotides read TGCAGCGTTGAAATTGCAGAGCGTCGTGGCTACACCTTC. Its translation is CSVEIAERRGYTF.

The rearrangement joins TRBV5-1 to TRBJ2-7; TRBD1 matches 7 bases. The CDR3 spans 15 residues. In germline, CDR1 is SGHRS, CDR2 YFSETQ. Trimming took 4 bases from V and 3 from J; bases not matched to a gene: 10. The CDR3 region has the DNA TGCGCCAGCAGCCTAGACAGGGCGAGTTTCTACGAGCAGTACTTC. Its protein is CASSLDRASFYEQYF.